These T cell receptor beta chains were read from a single sample in a study of OX40 agonist ivuxolimab in advanced cancers. Data came from immunoSEQ multiplex PCR; TCRdb stores just in-frame clones and leaves some out. This sample has about 82,000 clones, with about 92% found just once. This sample comprised CD4+ or CD8+ T cells sorted from blood, obtained in a trial of the OX40 agonist ivuxolimab. These receptors all stem from an adult with an advanced solid tumor such as melanoma, head and neck, liver or kidney cancer. CDR3s include the opening cysteine and the closing phenylalanine or tryptophan. The order of the fields is J gene, clone size, V gene, D gene, CDR3 DNA, CDR3 protein. D genes are given only for firm matches. Clone size, where shown, is once, few, many, or a class for clones that have expanded.

J: TRBJ1-4
size: NA
V: TRBV27
D: NA
DNA: TGTGCCAGCAGGCCGGGGTCTAATGAAAAACTGTTTTTT
CDR3: CASRPGSNEKLFF

J: TRBJ1-1
size: NA
V: TRBV5-1
D: NA
DNA: TGCGCCAGTTCGGGGCAGAACACTGAAGCTTTCTTT
CDR3: CASSGQNTEAFF

J: TRBJ1-4
size: few
V: TRBV6-6
D: TRBD1
DNA: TGTGCCAGCAGGACCAGACAGGGGATTAGTGAAAAACTGTTTTTT
CDR3: CASRTRQGISEKLFF

J: TRBJ1-1
size: NA
V: TRBV9
D: NA
DNA: TGTGCCAGCAGCGTAGCGCCAACCGTGGGGACTGAAGCTTTCTTT
CDR3: CASSVAPTVGTEAFF

J: TRBJ1-6
size: NA
V: TRBV18
D: NA
DNA: TGTGCCAGCTCGACAGGAAACTCACCCCTCCACTTT
CDR3: CASSTGNSPLHF

J: TRBJ1-3
size: NA
V: TRBV18
D: NA
DNA: TGTGCCAGCTCACCAGGGGGCCTCGGAAACACCATATATTTT
CDR3: CASSPGGLGNTIYF

J: TRBJ1-2
size: NA
V: TRBV18
D: NA
DNA: TGTGCCAGCTCACCGACGACCGGGGACTATGGCTACACCTTC
CDR3: CASSPTTGDYGYTF

J: TRBJ2-3
size: NA
V: TRBV18
D: TRBD1
DNA: TGTGCCAGCTCACCAGACCCGGGACAGGGTACAGATACGCAGTATTTT
CDR3: CASSPDPGQGTDTQYF

J: TRBJ2-7
size: NA
V: TRBV7-6
D: NA
DNA: TGTGCCAGCAGCTTAGGACCAGGGGAGTACGAGCAGTACTTC
CDR3: CASSLGPGEYEQYF

J: TRBJ2-7
size: few
V: TRBV5-4
D: NA
DNA: TGTGCCAGCAGCCAGGACAGGGTTTTGCCGGGGGGGTACTACGAGCAGTACTTC
CDR3: CASSQDRVLPGGYYEQYF

J: TRBJ2-7
size: NA
V: TRBV10-3
D: TRBD1
DNA: TGTGCCATCAGTCCGGGACAGGTGCCTTACGAGCAGTACTTC
CDR3: CAISPGQVPYEQYF

J: TRBJ2-1
size: NA
V: TRBV27
D: TRBD1
DNA: TGTGCCAGCTGGTGGGACAGGGGGCCACAGTTCTTC
CDR3: CASWWDRGPQFF

J: TRBJ1-5
size: NA
V: TRBV28
D: NA
DNA: TGTGCCAGCAGACTTGAAGGGGATAGCAATCAGCCCCAGCATTTT
CDR3: CASRLEGDSNQPQHF

J: TRBJ2-7
size: NA
V: TRBV7-2
D: NA
DNA: TGTGCCAGCAGCCTCTCAGGGTTAGACGAGCAGTACTTC
CDR3: CASSLSGLDEQYF

J: TRBJ2-5
size: NA
V: TRBV5-1
D: NA
DNA: TGCGCCAGCAGCTTGCTGACTGGGGGAGAGACCCAGTACTTC
CDR3: CASSLLTGGETQYF

J: TRBJ1-3
size: NA
V: TRBV4-1
D: NA
DNA: TGCGCCAGCAGCCAGATACAAACAGGCTTAGAAGGAAACACCATATATTTT
CDR3: CASSQIQTGLEGNTIYF

J: TRBJ2-1
size: NA
V: TRBV29-1
D: TRBD1
DNA: TGCAGCGCCGGGGACAGCTGGTTATACAATGAGCAGTTCTTC
CDR3: CSAGDSWLYNEQFF

J: TRBJ2-3
size: NA
V: TRBV7-3
D: NA
DNA: TGTGCCAGCAGCTTAGGATCTCCTGTGGCAGATACGCAGTATTTT
CDR3: CASSLGSPVADTQYF

J: TRBJ1-1
size: NA
V: TRBV29-1
D: NA
DNA: TGCAGCGGGGCCGCGGGGAACACTGAAGCTTTCTTT
CDR3: CSGAAGNTEAFF

J: TRBJ2-7
size: NA
V: TRBV27
D: NA
DNA: TGTGCCAGCAGTTTCCGGGACGGTTCCTACGAGCAGTACTTC
CDR3: CASSFRDGSYEQYF

J: TRBJ1-1
size: NA
V: TRBV5-4
D: NA
DNA: TGTGCCAGCAGTGGGGGGTCCACTGAAGCTTTCTTT
CDR3: CASSGGSTEAFF

J: TRBJ1-1
size: NA
V: TRBV6-6
D: TRBD1
DNA: TGTGCCAGCAGTACAGGGGGCGCTGGATTTGCTTTCTTT
CDR3: CASSTGGAGFAFF

J: TRBJ1-4
size: NA
V: TRBV6-1
D: NA
DNA: TGTGCCAGCGGGAGTTGGCAGGCTAATGAAAAACTGTTTTTT
CDR3: CASGSWQANEKLFF

J: TRBJ1-4
size: NA
V: TRBV19
D: NA
DNA: TGTGCCAGTAGACCCGGCAGGGGTTCAACTAATGAAAAACTGTTTTTT
CDR3: CASRPGRGSTNEKLFF

J: TRBJ1-3
size: once
V: TRBV9
D: NA
DNA: TGTGCCAGCAGCGCCGATAAGGGTCGGGACACCATATATTTT
CDR3: CASSADKGRDTIYF

J: TRBJ2-3
size: once
V: TRBV5-4
D: TRBD2
DNA: TGTGCCAGCAGCTTGGGAGGACTAGCGGGGGGCACAGATACGCAGTATTTT
CDR3: CASSLGGLAGGTDTQYF

J: TRBJ2-6
size: NA
V: TRBV21-1
D: NA
DNA: TGTGCCAGCAGCATAGCCCTTTTGGCGGCCAGGAGGGGTGACTCTGGGGCCAACGTCCTGACTTTC
CDR3: CASSIALLAARRGDSGANVLTF

J: TRBJ1-3
size: NA
V: TRBV30
D: TRBD1
DNA: TGTGCCTTTCTCCCGGGACAGGGGATAGGCTCTGGAAACACCATATATTTT
CDR3: CAFLPGQGIGSGNTIYF

J: TRBJ1-2
size: once
V: TRBV19
D: TRBD1
DNA: TGTGCCAGTAGTACCTCCTTGGGAGGGGGCGGTGGCTACACCTTC
CDR3: CASSTSLGGGGGYTF

J: TRBJ2-2
size: once
V: TRBV4-3
D: TRBD2
DNA: TGCGCCAGCAGCCAGTATCTGACTAGCGGGGGGGCGAACACCGGGGAGCTGTTTTTT
CDR3: CASSQYLTSGGANTGELFF

J: TRBJ1-3
size: once
V: TRBV4-2
D: NA
DNA: TGTGCCAGCAGCCAGGACCGCGACTCTGGAAACACCATATATTTT
CDR3: CASSQDRDSGNTIYF

J: TRBJ2-2
size: few
V: TRBV11-2
D: NA
DNA: TGTGCCAGCAGCCCCTCCGTCACCGGGGAGCTGTTTTTT
CDR3: CASSPSVTGELFF

J: TRBJ2-3
size: NA
V: TRBV5-1
D: NA
DNA: TGCGCCAGCAGCTTGCCAGGGAGCACAGATACGCAGTATTTT
CDR3: CASSLPGSTDTQYF

J: TRBJ2-3
size: NA
V: TRBV2
D: TRBD2
DNA: TGTGCCAGCAGGGCGACTAGCGGTAGCACAGATACGCAGTATTTT
CDR3: CASRATSGSTDTQYF

J: TRBJ2-7
size: NA
V: TRBV28
D: NA
DNA: TGTGCCAGCAGTCAACAGGGCCCCGAGCAGTACTTC
CDR3: CASSQQGPEQYF

J: TRBJ2-2
size: NA
V: TRBV27
D: NA
DNA: TGTGCCAGCAGCTATACAACCGGGGAGCTGTTTTTT
CDR3: CASSYTTGELFF

J: TRBJ2-1
size: NA
V: TRBV9
D: NA
DNA: TGTGCCAGCAGCGTTGAGGGGGGCTCCTACAATGAGCAGTTCTTC
CDR3: CASSVEGGSYNEQFF

J: TRBJ2-5
size: NA
V: TRBV5-4
D: TRBD2
DNA: TGTGCCACACAGCCTAGCGGGGGGAAAGAGACCCAGTACTTC
CDR3: CATQPSGGKETQYF

J: TRBJ2-2
size: NA
V: TRBV10-3
D: TRBD2
DNA: TGTGCCATCTGGTCGGGGGGGTCCGGGGAGCTGTTTTTT
CDR3: CAIWSGGSGELFF

J: TRBJ1-5
size: NA
V: TRBV29-1
D: NA
DNA: TGCAGCGTTGGAGAGGGAGATCAGCCCCAGCATTTT
CDR3: CSVGEGDQPQHF

J: TRBJ2-7
size: once
V: TRBV2
D: NA
DNA: TGTGCCAGCAGTGTATGGGTCTCCTACGAGCAGTACTTC
CDR3: CASSVWVSYEQYF

J: TRBJ1-5
size: NA
V: TRBV7-2
D: NA
DNA: TGTGCCAGCAGCCCGAACGGGGGGGTTGATCAGCCCCAGCATTTT
CDR3: CASSPNGGVDQPQHF

J: TRBJ2-3
size: once
V: TRBV5-1
D: NA
DNA: TGCGCCAGCAGCTTGGCCTCGGTGGGGGGGCCGACTGGCACAGATACGCAGTATTTT
CDR3: CASSLASVGGPTGTDTQYF

J: TRBJ1-1
size: NA
V: TRBV5-1
D: NA
DNA: TGCGCCAGCAGCTTGGTAGGACAATCTGAAGCTTTCTTT
CDR3: CASSLVGQSEAFF

J: TRBJ2-7
size: NA
V: TRBV28
D: NA
DNA: TGTGCCAGCAGATCTCCCGCGGCGGGGCTTTCCTACGAGCAGTACTTC
CDR3: CASRSPAAGLSYEQYF

J: TRBJ2-5
size: NA
V: TRBV6-5
D: NA
DNA: TGTGCCAGCAGAACCGGGATACAAGAGACCCAGTACTTC
CDR3: CASRTGIQETQYF

J: TRBJ2-7
size: NA
V: TRBV6-1
D: NA
DNA: TGTGCCAGCAGTGAAGCGGGGTTCTCCTACGAGCAGTACTTC
CDR3: CASSEAGFSYEQYF